This TCR beta chain was captured in a study of T cell repertoires in cytomegalovirus infection. At the level of the study: HLA-B-restricted CMV epitopes that are well studied were used alongside recently identified HLA-C-restricted ones. Both CMV infection and a matching HLA type were indicated by public TCR beta signatures. Broader study findings: The response measured ex vivo was dominated by TCR beta clonotypes (HLA-C-restricted and CMV-specific). Cumulative public TCR beta family frequency identified carriers of CMV plus the relevant HLA.

This clonotype was seen a few times. Its matching antigen is unknown. One entry per CDR3 protein, called by TCRdb with MiXCR from the reads. This sample has approximately 89,000 distinct CDR3 sequences, with approximately 24% found just once. This receptor was obtained from a human donor in good health (CMV status not recorded). Some clones in this sample may be carry-over from other donors' samples. The sequenced sample was CD8+ T cells from cultured PBMCs, obtained from culture after CMV antigen stimulation.

This CDR3 reads CASGWNTEAFF. CDR3 coding DNA: TGTGCCAGCGGGTGGAACACTGAAGCTTTCTTT. The chain joins TRBV12-3 or TRBV12-4 to TRBJ1-1, with D unclear. The CDR3 is 11 residues long. V lost 8 bases, J lost 1 base, and 5 bases lay in between.